This T cell receptor beta chain was observed in a study of blood T cell repertoires in COVID-19. Study details: Samples of COVID-19 (acute and convalescent) were obtained from the United States, Italy and Spain.

V lost 7 bases to trimming and J lost 0 bases, with 6 bases between them. CDR1 is MNHEY, CDR2 SVGAGI, per germline. The CDR3 has 13 amino acids. Method: immunoSEQ multiplex PCR; TCRdb's copy keeps in-frame clones and lacks some. Of 95,000 to 100,000 clones listed, roughly 86% were seen once; the top ten hold 9.5% to 13%. The receptor was isolated from a woman aged 25 to 39 with acute or convalescent COVID-19. This sequence joins TRBV6-5 and TRBJ2-2, with D hard to call. Input material: peripheral blood. The CDR3 coding sequence is TGTGCCAGCACCCGGTCGAACACCGGGGAGCTGTTTTTT. It is translated as CASTRSNTGELFF.